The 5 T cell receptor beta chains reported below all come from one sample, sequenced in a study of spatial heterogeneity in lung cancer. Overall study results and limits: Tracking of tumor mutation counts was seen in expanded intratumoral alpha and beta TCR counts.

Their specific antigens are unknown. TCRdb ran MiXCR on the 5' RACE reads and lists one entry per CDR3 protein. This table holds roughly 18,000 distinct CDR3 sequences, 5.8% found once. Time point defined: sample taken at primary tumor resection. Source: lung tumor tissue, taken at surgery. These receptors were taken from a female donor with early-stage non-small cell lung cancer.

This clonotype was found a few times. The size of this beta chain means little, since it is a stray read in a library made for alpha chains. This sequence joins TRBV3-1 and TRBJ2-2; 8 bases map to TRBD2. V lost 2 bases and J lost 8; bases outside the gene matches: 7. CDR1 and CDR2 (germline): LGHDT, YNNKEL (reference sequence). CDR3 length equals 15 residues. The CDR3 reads CASSQRAGDAGELFF. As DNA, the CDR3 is TGTGCCAGCAGCCAAAGAGCGGGAGATGCGGGGGAGCTGTTTTTT.

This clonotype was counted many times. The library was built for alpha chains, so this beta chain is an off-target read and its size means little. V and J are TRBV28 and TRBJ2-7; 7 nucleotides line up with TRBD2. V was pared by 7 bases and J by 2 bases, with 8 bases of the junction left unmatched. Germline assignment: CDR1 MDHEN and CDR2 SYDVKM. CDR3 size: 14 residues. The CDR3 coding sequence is TGTGCCAGCACCCAGGGAGGGCCTCCCTACGAGCAGTACTTC. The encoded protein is CASTQGGPPYEQYF.

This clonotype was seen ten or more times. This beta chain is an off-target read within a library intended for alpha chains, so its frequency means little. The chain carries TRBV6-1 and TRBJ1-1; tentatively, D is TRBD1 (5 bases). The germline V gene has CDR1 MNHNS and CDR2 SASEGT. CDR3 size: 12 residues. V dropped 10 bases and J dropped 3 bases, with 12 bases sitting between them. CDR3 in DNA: TGTGCCACCAGGGAGGGCTACACTGAAGCTTTCTTT. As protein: CATREGYTEAFF.

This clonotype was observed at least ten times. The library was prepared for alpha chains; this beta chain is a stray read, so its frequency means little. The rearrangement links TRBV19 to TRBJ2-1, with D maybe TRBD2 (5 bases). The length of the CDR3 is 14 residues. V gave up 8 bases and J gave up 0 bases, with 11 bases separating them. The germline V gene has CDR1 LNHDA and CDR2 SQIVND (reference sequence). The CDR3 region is CASSWRSSYNEQFF. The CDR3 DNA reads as TGTGCCAGTTCCTGGAGGAGCTCCTACAATGAGCAGTTCTTC.

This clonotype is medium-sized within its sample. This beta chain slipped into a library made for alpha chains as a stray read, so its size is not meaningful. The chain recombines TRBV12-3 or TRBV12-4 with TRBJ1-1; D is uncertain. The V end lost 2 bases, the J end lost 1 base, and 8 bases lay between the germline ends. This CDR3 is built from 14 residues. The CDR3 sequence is CASSLRAWNTEAFF. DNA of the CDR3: TGTGCCAGCAGTTTACGGGCGTGGAACACTGAAGCTTTCTTT.